This T cell receptor (beta chain) originates from a study of post-analysis software for immune sequencing data. The CDR3 has 15 residues. Germline V gene lookup returns CDR1 SGHRS and CDR2 YFSETQ. The ends lost 4 bases at V and 6 bases at J; junction bases unmatched: 7. Findings and limits, study-wide: Controls showed lower frequencies than patients for roughly 5 TRBV segments, and TRBV5-6, TRBV5-1 and TRBV20-1 were among these. By F measure, strong co-clustering occurred among samples prepared in the same batch.

A remark on this clonotype: The antigen is unknown.

Every TCR beta cDNA library bore unique molecular identifiers. MiXCR, run by TCRdb on the PCR reads, gives a single entry per CDR3 protein. The table records some 890,000 distinct CDR3 sequences, approximately 50% of them present only once. The sequence was obtained from a girl aged 10 to 17 with multiple sclerosis. Source material: blood. This rearrangement joins TRBV5-1 to TRBJ1-4; 9 nucleotides agree with TRBD1. CDR3: CASSVGGQGYEKLFF. DNA of the CDR3: TGCGCCAGCAGCGTGGGGGGACAGGGTTATGAAAAACTGTTTTTT.